This entry lists 23 T cell receptor beta chains sequenced from one sample in a study of T cells in Graves' hyperthyroidism and ophthalmopathy. Amplification of TCR beta CDR3 regions used RNA as the template. Primed by the HTBI set, a first-round RT-PCR was run on the TCR CDR3. TCRdb processed the multiplex PCR reads anew with MiXCR; each CDR3 protein has one entry. The sample yields about 130,000 distinct CDR3 sequences, over 20% seen once. The specimen sequenced was blood. The receptors were sampled from a woman between 45 and 60 years old with Graves' hyperthyroidism that later progressed to Graves' ophthalmopathy.

This clonotype was observed many times. J is TRBJ1-1 and V is TRBV28; D gene uncertain. V was cut by 2 bases and J by 11 bases, with 12 bases left in between. Germline lookup yields CDR1 MDHEN and CDR2 SYDVKM. This CDR3 comprises 12 residues. CDR3 region: CASSLNFELAFF. The CDR3 nucleotides are TGTGCCAGCAGTTTAAATTTTGAGTTGGCTTTCTTT.

The sample holds many counts of this clonotype. The genes are TRBV6-1 and TRBJ2-2; tentatively, D is TRBD2 (5 bases). V lost 7 bases to trimming and J lost 3 bases, with 9 bases between them. Per the germline V gene, CDR1 is MNHNS and CDR2 is SASEGT. The CDR3 covers 13 residues. In DNA, the CDR3 is TGTGCCAGCAAAATGGGAGACACCGGGGAGCTGTTTTTT. Residues: CASKMGDTGELFF.

Notes on this clonotype: A much more abundant neighbour one base away suggests this may be a read error. V is TRBV20-1 and J is TRBJ2-1, with 9 bases lining up with TRBD1. CDR1 DFQATT and CDR2 SNEGSKA come from the germline V gene (reference sequence). The CDR3 is made up of 15 amino acids. CDR3 protein: CNAPPGQGFNNEQFF. The CDR3 DNA sequence: TGCAATGCTCCCCCGGGACAGGGATTCAACAATGAGCAGTTCTTC.

Many counts were recorded for this clonotype. V is TRBV5-1 and J is TRBJ2-6; TRBD1 or TRBD2 may be the D gene (5 bases each). V dropped 3 bases and J dropped 0 bases, with 7 bases sitting between them. The germline V gene encodes CDR1 SGHRS and CDR2 YFSETQ. This CDR3 comprises 15 residues. The chain's CDR3 is CASSWGYSGANVLTF. The CDR3 nucleotides read TGCGCCAGCAGCTGGGGGTACTCTGGGGCCAACGTCCTGACTTTC. The whole variable domain, filled in from reference TRBV5-1 and TRBJ2-6, reads KAGVTQTPRYLIKTRGQQVTLSCSPISGHRSVSWYQQTPGQGLQFLFEYFSETQRNKGNFPGRFSGRQFSNSRSEMNVSTLELGDSALYLCASSWGYSGANVLTFGAGSRLTVL.

In its sample, this clonotype was seen a few times. This chain connects TRBV24-1 to TRBJ2-1; TRBD2 agrees at 7 bases. The V and J ends lost 5 bases and 12 bases, in that order; junction bases with no gene match: 3. The CDR3 contains 11 residues. The V gene's germline CDR1 is KGHDR and CDR2 SFDVKD. As DNA, the CDR3 is TGTGCCACCAGTGGCGCGGGAGCGCAGTTCTTC. It translates to CATSGAGAQFF.

In its sample, this clonotype was seen many times. J is TRBJ1-1 and V is TRBV20-1, with D possibly TRBD1 on 5 matching bases. The germline V and J ends were trimmed by 0 bases and 0 bases, with 14 bases remaining between them. This CDR3 spans 16 amino acids. Germline V gene data show CDR1 as DFQATT and CDR2 as SNEGSKA (reference sequence). The CDR3 protein is CSARDGFRQLNTEAFF. CDR3 nucleotides: TGCAGTGCTAGAGATGGGTTCCGACAGCTGAACACTGAAGCTTTCTTT.

This chain uses TRBV20-1 with TRBJ2-1; TRBD2 aligns across 10 bases. The CDR3 length is 15 residues. Germline CDR1 DFQATT, CDR2 SNEGSKA (reference sequence). The V gene end was trimmed by 3 bases and the J gene end by 7 bases; junction bases not matched to a gene: 9. The CDR3: CSASPASGSLNEQFF. The DNA of the CDR3 is TGCAGTGCTAGTCCCGCTAGCGGGAGTCTGAATGAGCAGTTCTTC.

This clonotype was seen many times. The chain carries TRBV2 and TRBJ2-2; either TRBD1 or TRBD2 may supply D (6 bases each). The CDR3 loop spans 15 amino acids. Germline CDR1 SNHLY, CDR2 FYNNEI. Trimming took 7 bases from V and 4 from J, leaving 16 bases between them. CDR3 sequence (DNA): TGTGCCAGCACCAGGGAGGTAGGGGGCACCGGGGAGCTGTTTTTT. Protein sequence: CASTREVGGTGELFF.

This clonotype was counted ten times or more. This rearrangement joins TRBV7-3 to TRBJ2-3; D remains ambiguous. CDR1 and CDR2 (germline): SGHTA, FQGTGA. Deletions cut 5 bases from V and 6 bases from J, with 12 bases between. The CDR3 has 13 amino acids. The CDR3 DNA reads as TGTGCCAGCAGCCAAACACGGCAGGATACGCAGTATTTT. It translates to CASSQTRQDTQYF.

This clonotype came up a few times. The rearrangement joins TRBV4-1 to TRBJ1-1; D possibly corresponds to TRBD1 (5 bases). CDR3 length equals 14 residues. With 2 bases removed from V and 1 base from J, the gap between germline ends came to 8 bases. Per the germline V gene, CDR1 is MGHRA and CDR2 is YSYEKL. CDR3 nucleotides: TGCGCCAGCAGCCAACTTACAGGGAACACTGAAGCTTTCTTT. Its translation is CASSQLTGNTEAFF.

The rearrangement uses TRBV20-1 and TRBJ2-3; D could derive from TRBD1 or TRBD2 (7 bases each). V was shortened by 3 bases and J by 4 bases, with 26 bases between the two germline ends. The V gene's germline CDR1 is DFQATT and CDR2 SNEGSKA (reference sequence). The CDR3 is made up of 18 amino acids. Here the CDR3 reads CSARQGGGRVFVADTQYF. CDR3 coding DNA: TGCAGTGCTAGGCAGGGGGGGGGCAGGGTGTTTGTAGCAGATACGCAGTATTTT.

V and J are TRBV10-3 and TRBJ1-1; the match to TRBD1 covers 8 bases. V trimming: 3 bases; J trimming: 0 bases; junction bases outside the gene matches: 6. This CDR3 is 16 amino acids long. Germline CDR1 ENHRY, CDR2 SYGVKD. In nucleotides, the CDR3 is TGTGCCATCAGTGACCCAGGGGGCGGAATGAACACTGAAGCTTTCTTT. As protein: CAISDPGGGMNTEAFF.

The rearrangement joins TRBV11-2 to TRBJ1-1; TRBD1 matches 7 bases. V lost 5 bases to trimming and J lost 3 bases; unmatched junction nucleotides: 9. Germline CDR1 is SGHAT and CDR2 is FQNNGV. There are 15 residues in the CDR3. The CDR3 protein is CASSLSTGLYTEAFF. CDR3 sequence (DNA): TGTGCCAGCAGCCTATCGACAGGGCTGTACACTGAAGCTTTCTTT.

The V and J genes are TRBV6-1 and TRBJ1-5; tentatively, D is TRBD1 (5 bases). Between the trimmed V and J ends, which lost 5 bases and 6 bases, there was a span of 17 bases. The germline gives CDR1 MNHNS, CDR2 SASEGT. The CDR3 covers 15 residues. CDR3 in amino acids: CASSPRTEGAQPQHF. The DNA for the CDR3 is TGTGCCAGCAGTCCGCGGACGGAAGGGGCTCAGCCCCAGCATTTT.

This clonotype came up many times. Germline and junction disagree at one end, which may indicate a read error. The V gene is TRBV30, the J gene TRBJ1-5; no clear D gene. CDR1 and CDR2 (germline): GTSNPN, SVGIG (reference sequence). The CDR3 runs to 17 residues. The CDR3 DNA reads as TGTGCCTGGAGTAGCGGTTCGGACGGCTATAGCAATCAACCCCAGCATTTT. Amino acid sequence: CAWSSGSDGYSNQPQHF.

The genes are TRBV2 and TRBJ2-7, with 8 bases aligning to TRBD2. The CDR3 length is 13 residues. J lost 3 bases, V lost 6 bases, and 4 bases had no gene match. Germline V gene lookup returns CDR1 SNHLY and CDR2 FYNNEI. Written as DNA, the CDR3 is TGTGCCAGCAGGGCGGGACTAGACTACGAGCAGTACTTC. It is translated as CASRAGLDYEQYF.

This clonotype was seen ten or more times. The chain combines TRBV12-3 or TRBV12-4 with TRBJ1-6; 9 bases align to TRBD1. The CDR3 runs 14 residues. The V gene end was trimmed by 5 bases and the J gene end by 10 bases; junction bases not matched to a gene: 6. The CDR3 sequence: CASSDTGGASPLHF. CDR3 bases: TGTGCCAGCAGTGATACAGGGGGCGCCTCACCCCTCCACTTT.

This clonotype was seen only a few times. This chain links TRBV29-1 with TRBJ2-5; possibly TRBD1 for D (6 bases). The CDR3 contains 13 residues. The germline V gene has CDR1 SQVTM and CDR2 ANQGSEA. V was clipped by 2 bases and J by 2 bases, with 9 bases between them. In nucleotides, the CDR3 is TGCAGCGTTGAATGGACAGAACAAGAGACCCAGTACTTC. Its translation: CSVEWTEQETQYF.

This clonotype showed up many times. The chain has TRBV28 and TRBJ1-4; D unresolved. The V gene lost 5 bases and the J gene lost 11 bases, with 12 bases spanning the gap. Germline loops: CDR1 MDHEN, CDR2 SYDVKM. This CDR3 contains 12 residues. CDR3 bases: TGTGCCAGCAGTCCGGGTCCGAGGAAACTGTTTTTT. Translated: CASSPGPRKLFF.

This clonotype was observed at least ten times. The V and J genes are TRBV27 and TRBJ2-3, with TRBD2 matching 10 bases. This CDR3 has 17 amino acids. Trimming cost V 1 base and J 3 bases; bases outside gene matches: 7. CDR1 MNHEY and CDR2 SMNVEV come from the germline V gene (reference sequence). The CDR3 DNA is TGTGCCAGCAGTTTATACTCCCAAGCGGGAGGGACAGATACGCAGTATTTT. Encoded protein: CASSLYSQAGGTDTQYF.

The sample holds many counts of this clonotype. The rearrangement joins TRBV12-3 or TRBV12-4 to TRBJ2-3; 11 bases map to TRBD1. Trimming cost V 7 bases and J 2 bases; bases outside gene matches: 8. This CDR3 is 16 amino acids long. Written as DNA, the CDR3 is TGTGCCAGCATCTGGGACAGGGGGTCCAACACAGATACGCAGTATTTT. Its protein is CASIWDRGSNTDTQYF.

CDR3 nucleotides: TGTGCCAGCAGCGTAGGAGCGGGAGAAGAGACCCAGTACTTC. Encoded protein: CASSVGAGEETQYF. The V gene is TRBV9, the J gene TRBJ2-5, with 8 bases fitting TRBD2. This CDR3 comprises 14 residues. Germline values: CDR1 SGDLS, CDR2 YYNGEE. Trimming took 0 bases from V and 3 from J; bases not matched to a gene: 1.

In this sample, this clonotype is medium-sized. The CDR3 reads CASSPTSGENTEAFF. CDR3 bases: TGCGCCAGCAGCCCAACTTCTGGGGAGAACACTGAAGCTTTCTTT. V gene TRBV5-1 combines with J gene TRBJ1-1; no clear D gene. The CDR3 totals 15 residues. Trimming removed 4 bases from V and 1 base from J, with 14 bases in between. Germline CDR1 and CDR2: SGHRS and YFSETQ. Full variable domain (rest looked up from reference TRBV5-1 and TRBJ1-1): KAGVTQTPRYLIKTRGQQVTLSCSPISGHRSVSWYQQTPGQGLQFLFEYFSETQRNKGNFPGRFSGRQFSNSRSEMNVSTLELGDSALYLCASSPTSGENTEAFFGQGTRLTVV.